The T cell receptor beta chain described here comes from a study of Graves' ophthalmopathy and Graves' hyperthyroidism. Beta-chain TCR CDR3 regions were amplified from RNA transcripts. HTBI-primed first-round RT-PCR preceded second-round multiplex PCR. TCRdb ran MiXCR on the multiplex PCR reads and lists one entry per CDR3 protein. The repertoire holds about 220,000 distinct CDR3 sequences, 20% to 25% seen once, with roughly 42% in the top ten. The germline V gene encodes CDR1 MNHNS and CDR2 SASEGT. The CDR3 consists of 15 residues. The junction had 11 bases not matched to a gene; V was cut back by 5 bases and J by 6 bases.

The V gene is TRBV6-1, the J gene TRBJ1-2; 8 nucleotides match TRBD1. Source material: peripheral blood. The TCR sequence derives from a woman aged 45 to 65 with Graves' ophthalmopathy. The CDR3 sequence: CASSPTPTGVDGYTF. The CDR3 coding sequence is TGTGCCAGCAGTCCAACCCCGACAGGGGTGGATGGCTACACCTTC.